A single sample gave rise to the 14 T cell receptor beta chains below, sequenced in a study of blood T cell repertoires in COVID-19. Only in-frame clones appear in the TCRdb table, and some are missing; sequencing was by immunoSEQ multiplex PCR. Here the sample spans about 330,000 clones, about 91% being singletons. Sample: peripheral blood. The source of these receptors is a young man with COVID-19, enrolled during active disease.

J is TRBJ1-1 and V is TRBV19, with 10 bases fitting TRBD1. CDR3 length: 16 residues. V lost 5 bases, J lost 2 bases, and 8 bases stayed unmatched. Looked up from germline, CDR1 is LNHDA and CDR2 is SQIVND (reference sequence). CDR3 DNA sequence: TGTGCCAGTAGTTCGGACAGGGGGAGAGGAAACACTGAAGCTTTCTTT. Translated: CASSSDRGRGNTEAFF.

The J gene is TRBJ1-5, the V gene TRBV7-6; D call uncertain. CDR1 SGHVS and CDR2 FNYEAQ come from the germline V gene. The CDR3 is made up of 15 amino acids. The V gene lost 1 base and the J gene lost 0 bases, with 7 bases spanning the gap. Here the CDR3 reads CASSLGSVSNQPQHF. The CDR3 nucleotides are TGTGCCAGCAGCTTAGGGAGTGTTAGCAATCAGCCCCAGCATTTT.

The J gene is TRBJ1-1, the V gene TRBV11-2; D gene ambiguous. This CDR3 has 13 residues. Looked up from germline, CDR1 is SGHAT and CDR2 is FQNNGV. Trimming left V 3 bases short and J 4 bases short, with 9 bases between. For the CDR3, the DNA is TGTGCCAGCAGCTTCACCGAGGGCACTGAAGCTTTCTTT. Amino acids: CASSFTEGTEAFF.

CDR3 nucleotide sequence: TGTGCCAGCAGTGGAACAGACAGCAACTATGGCTACACCTTC. It codes for CASSGTDSNYGYTF. This rearrangement joins TRBV2 to TRBJ1-2; the D gene is possibly TRBD1 (5 bases). Germline lookup yields CDR1 SNHLY and CDR2 FYNNEI. Trimming stripped 4 bases from V and 2 bases from J, with 11 bases between. This CDR3 is 14 amino acids long.

The chain uses TRBV4-3 and TRBJ1-2; 10 positions match TRBD1. Losses at the gene ends were 4 bases for V and 4 bases for J; bases not matched to a gene: 9. Germline-derived CDR1 and CDR2 are LGHNA and YSLEER. There are 16 residues in the CDR3. In DNA form, the CDR3 reads TGCGCCAGCAGCCCCTCGACAGGGGGCGGGAGCTATGGCTACACCTTC. It specifies CASSPSTGGGSYGYTF.

The J gene is TRBJ1-5, the V gene TRBV19; no clear D. CDR1 is LNHDA, CDR2 SQIVND, per germline (reference sequence). The CDR3 spans 14 residues. V lost 2 bases and J lost 5, with 10 bases in between. In nucleotides, the CDR3 is TGTGCCAGTAGTATATCCGACTCTGATCAGCCCCAGCATTTT. Its translation: CASSISDSDQPQHF.

The rearrangement uses TRBV6-1 and TRBJ2-5, with a possible D match to TRBD1 (6 bases). Looked up from germline, CDR1 is MNHNS and CDR2 is SASEGT. The ends were cut back, 0 bases at V and 5 bases at J, with 10 bases in the middle. This CDR3 has 14 residues. DNA for the CDR3: TGTGCCAGCAGTGAAGCCCAGGGGTTGGAGACCCAGTACTTC. It specifies CASSEAQGLETQYF.

The chain carries TRBV7-2 and TRBJ2-5; D ambiguous. The V gene lost 5 bases and the J gene lost 5 bases, with 9 bases spanning the gap. Germline CDR1 reads SGHTA; CDR2 reads FQGNSA. The CDR3 is made up of 12 amino acids. The CDR3 bases are TGTGCCAGCAGCGATTCTCGGGAGACCCAGTACTTC. This sequence encodes CASSDSRETQYF.

The chain has TRBV5-4 and TRBJ1-2; a weak D match, TRBD1 (5 bases). V was clipped by 4 bases and J by 5 bases, with 18 bases between them. Germline lookup yields CDR1 SGHNT and CDR2 YYREEE (reference sequence). CDR3 length: 15 amino acids. The CDR3 DNA is TGTGCCAGCAGCCCGCTGTCGGGGGGTAGTTATGGCTACACCTTC. Its protein is CASSPLSGGSYGYTF.

This clone showed up just a few times. The chain joins TRBV11-2 to TRBJ1-1; tentative D call: TRBD1 (5 bases). Germline CDR1 and CDR2: SGHAT and FQNNGV. This CDR3 comprises 19 residues. Trimming removed 1 base at V and 0 bases at J, with 21 bases between. CDR3 residues: CASSLGKVGQGYMNTEAFF. The CDR3 DNA is TGTGCCAGCAGCTTAGGCAAAGTGGGGCAGGGTTATATGAACACTGAAGCTTTCTTT.

As for this clone: The sample holds other DNA sequences that translate to the same CDR3. The V call is TRBV7-3, the J call TRBJ2-3; D remains ambiguous. CDR3 length: 13 amino acids. The V gene's germline CDR1 is SGHTA and CDR2 FQGTGA. Trimming stripped 3 bases from V and 1 base from J, with 5 bases between. CDR3 region: CASSLIGTDTQYF. The CDR3 DNA follows: TGTGCCAGCAGCTTGATAGGCACAGATACGCAGTATTTT.

The chain has TRBV4-2 and TRBJ2-2; 9 bases are shared with TRBD2. V lost 1 base and J lost 6; bases outside the gene matches: 9. There are 17 residues in the CDR3. Per the germline V gene, CDR1 is LGHNA and CDR2 is YNFKEQ. CDR3 sequence: CASSQGKAGGISGELFF. The CDR3 nucleotides are TGTGCCAGCAGCCAAGGGAAAGCGGGAGGTATCTCCGGGGAGCTGTTTTTT.

The J gene is TRBJ2-5, the V gene TRBV28; tentatively, D is TRBD1 (5 bases). The V gene's germline CDR1 is MDHEN and CDR2 SYDVKM. The V end was cut by 1 base, the J end by 1 base, with 7 bases between. The CDR3 loop spans 14 amino acids. The CDR3 reads CASSLLGRQETQYF. Written as DNA, the CDR3 is TGTGCCAGCAGTTTATTGGGGCGCCAAGAGACCCAGTACTTC.

This clone was recorded a few times. The chain combines TRBV3-1 (or the pseudogene TRBV3-2) with TRBJ1-2; D is ambiguous. Trimming left V 5 bases short and J 4 bases short, with 20 bases between. Per the germline V gene, CDR1 is LGHDT and CDR2 is YNNKEL (reference sequence). The CDR3 consists of 16 residues. For the CDR3, the DNA is TGTGCCAGCAGCTCCAGAGACACCGGGAAAGCCTATGGCTACACCTTC. Its translation is CASSSRDTGKAYGYTF.